These 20 T cell receptor beta chains were all obtained from the same sample, sequenced in a study of tumor-infiltrating lymphocytes in primary liver carcinoma. The study extracted blood RNA from unsorted whole blood and also extracted germline DNA. With around 500 ng total RNA as template and a constant-region primer, TCR beta cDNA was made. Employing slightly modified ARM-PCR, three nested multiplex PCR rounds were run, and these gave rise to the TCR beta libraries. The first two PCR rounds used TRBV1-TRBV30 forward primers with a C-beta reverse primer, about 10 cycles each. MiXCR, applied by TCRdb to the multiplex PCR reads, yields one record per CDR3 protein. This sample has 300,000 to 400,000 distinct CDR3 sequences, with around three fifths found just once. Sequenced: peripheral blood. These receptors were collected from a man between 35 and 55 years old with primary liver carcinoma and hepatitis B virus infection.

This clonotype showed up just a few times. The J gene is TRBJ1-2, the V gene TRBV6-2 or TRBV6-3, with D perhaps TRBD1 (5 bases). Germline assignment: CDR1 MNHEY and CDR2 SVGEGT. The V end lost 0 bases, the J end lost 4 bases, and 15 bases lay between the germline ends. The CDR3 extends over 16 amino acids. This CDR3 is CASSYSATGGSYGYTF. CDR3 coding DNA: TGTGCCAGCAGTTACTCGGCCACAGGTGGTTCCTATGGCTACACCTTC.

This chain connects TRBV11-2 to TRBJ2-1, with a possible D match to TRBD2 (5 bases). The germline V and J ends were trimmed by 9 bases and 5 bases, with 20 bases remaining between them. The CDR3 is made up of 15 amino acids. Looked up from germline, CDR1 is SGHAT and CDR2 is FQNNGV. The CDR3 coding sequence is TGTGCCAGTAGTCTAGAGGGCTCGTTTGACAATGAGCAGTTCTTC. This codes for CASSLEGSFDNEQFF.

This clonotype came up many times. The chain combines TRBV10-3 with TRBJ2-7; possible D gene TRBD1, 5 bases. V was clipped by 0 bases and J by 6 bases, with 21 bases between them. The length of the CDR3 is 17 residues. Germline CDR1 and CDR2: ENHRY and SYGVKD. The CDR3 sequence is CAISESRVDRLRVEQYF. The CDR3 nucleotides are TGTGCCATCAGTGAGTCTCGAGTAGACAGACTTCGGGTCGAGCAGTACTTC.

This clonotype was observed a few times. The chain recombines TRBV4-1 with TRBJ2-5; D not resolved. Trimming shortened V by 3 bases and J by 5 bases, and 13 bases separated the two germline ends. Germline lookup yields CDR1 MGHRA and CDR2 YSYEKL. CDR3 length equals 14 residues. In DNA, the CDR3 is TGCGCCAGCAGCCAGGATGTAGGTCGGGAGACCCAGTACTTC. Its protein product is CASSQDVGRETQYF.

This clonotype turned up a few times. The chain employs TRBV21-1 and TRBJ2-7. TRBV21-1 is deemed a pseudogene. The CDR3 has 12 amino acids. The CDR3 DNA sequence: TGTGCCAGCAGCCCGCCGTTTTACGAGCAGTACTTC. As protein: CASSPPFYEQYF.

The CDR3 DNA is TGTGCCAGCAGCTTGGCGACTGCCTCCTACGAGCAGTACTTC. Translation gives CASSLATASYEQYF. V and J are TRBV5-5 and TRBJ2-7; D gene unclear. This CDR3 has 14 residues. Between the trimmed V and J ends, which lost 0 bases and 0 bases, there was a span of 7 bases. Germline V CDR1 and CDR2: SGHKS, YYEKEE (reference sequence).

This clonotype has just a few counts. The chain links TRBV28 to TRBJ2-1; TRBD1 might be the D (5 bases). This CDR3 region has 12 residues. V was clipped by 5 bases and J by 8 bases, with 10 bases between them. Per the germline V gene, CDR1 is MDHEN and CDR2 is SYDVKM. The CDR3 DNA reads as TGTGCCAGCAGTCCGGGCAGGGATGAGCAGTTCTTC. Protein product: CASSPGRDEQFF.

The table lists this clonotype with many counts. The chain combines TRBV11-2 with TRBJ2-5; TRBD1 aligns across 9 bases. The CDR3 sequence is 15 residues long. Germline lookup yields CDR1 SGHAT and CDR2 FQNNGV. V trimming: 4 bases; J trimming: 5 bases; junction bases outside the gene matches: 8. CDR3 nucleotides: TGTGCCAGCAGCTCCAACAGGGGGCGCGGGGAGACCCAGTACTTC. Its translation: CASSSNRGRGETQYF.

This clonotype has only a few counts. The chain joins TRBV7-8 to TRBJ2-3; TRBD2 matches 9 bases. The CDR3 runs 16 residues. CDR1 and CDR2 from the germline V gene are SGHVS and FQNEAQ. The trim removed 3 bases at V and 2 bases at J, leaving 6 bases unmatched. CDR3 DNA sequence: TGTGCCAGCAGCTTGTCCGGGACTAGCTTCACAGATACGCAGTATTTT. It encodes CASSLSGTSFTDTQYF.

There are many counts of this clonotype. The CDR3 spells CASSLTRDEQYF. Written as DNA, the CDR3 is TGTGCCAGCAGTTTGACTAGAGACGAGCAGTACTTC. The V gene is TRBV12-3 or TRBV12-4, the J gene TRBJ2-7, with D tentatively TRBD2 (6 bases). Trimming stripped 3 bases from V and 5 bases from J, with 8 bases between. CDR3 size: 12 residues.

This chain uses TRBV12-3 or TRBV12-4 with TRBJ1-1; TRBD1 agrees at 9 bases. The CDR3 has 17 amino acids. The CDR3 bases are TGTGCTACTGGTTTCGGGACAGGGACAGGAGTGAACACTGAAGCTTTCTTT. Encoded protein: CATGFGTGTGVNTEAFF.

V gene TRBV12-3 or TRBV12-4 combines with J gene TRBJ2-1, with a tentative D call TRBD2 (5 bases). The V end was cut by 6 bases, the J end by 2 bases, with 14 bases between. CDR3 length: 15 amino acids. In DNA, the CDR3 is TGTGCCAGCAGACCCGGGATTAATGCCTACAATGAGCAGTTCTTC. It encodes CASRPGINAYNEQFF.

As to this clonotype: This sequence may be a read error, since a much larger clone differs from it by one base. The V gene is TRBV10-3, the J gene TRBJ2-7, with a possible D match to TRBD2 (6 bases). There are 14 residues in the CDR3. CDR1 and CDR2 from the germline V gene are ENHRY and SYGVKD. The CDR3 spells CAISETSRSYEQCF. As DNA, the CDR3 is TGTGCCATCAGTGAGACTAGCCGCTCCTACGAGCAGTGCTTC.

On this clonotype itself: An end of the junction differs from the germline gene, which may be a read error. The genes are TRBV11-3 and TRBJ2-1; D unresolved. The CDR3 has 14 amino acids. Germline assignment: CDR1 SGHNT and CDR2 YENEEA. CDR3 residues: CAGSLKPNYDEQFF. The CDR3 nucleotides are TGTGCCGGCAGCTTAAAGCCGAACTACGATGAGCAGTTCTTC.

To note about this clonotype: A much larger clone differs by one base, so this may be a read error. The genes are TRBV5-5 and TRBJ2-5, with 7 bases identical to TRBD1. Per the germline V gene, CDR1 is SGHKS and CDR2 is YYEKEE (reference sequence). The CDR3 has 14 residues. J lost 4 bases, V lost 4 bases, and 7 bases had no gene match. CDR3 loop: CASSPEGAGETQYF. The CDR3 region has the DNA TGTGCCAGCAGCCCAGAGGGGGCAGGAGAGACCCAGTACTTC.

On this clonotype: A read error is likely, as this CDR3 ends without the conserved phenylalanine or tryptophan. This chain links TRBV29-1 with TRBJ2-5, with 9 positions matching TRBD2. The J segment lost 7 bases and the V segment lost 7 bases, leaving 10 bases of the junction unmatched. CDR3 length equals 13 residues. Germline V gene data show CDR1 as SQVTM and CDR2 as ANQGSEA. The CDR3 spells CSGRSGRGGTQYL. CDR3 DNA: TGCAGCGGCCGTAGCGGGAGAGGGGGGACCCAGTACCTC.

A remark on this clonotype: The final CDR3 position lacks the conserved phenylalanine or tryptophan, pointing to a likely read error. The rearrangement joins TRBV29-1 to TRBJ2-2; 7 bases match TRBD1. Germline V CDR1 and CDR2: SQVTM, ANQGSEA. CDR3 length equals 13 residues. For the CDR3, the DNA is TGCAGTGTCCGGACAGGTCGGGCCGGGGAGCTGTTTTCT. Translating it yields CSVRTGRAGELFS.

A remark on this clonotype: A much larger clone lies a single base off, so this may be a read error. V gene TRBV5-4 combines with J gene TRBJ1-2; TRBD1 matches at 9 bases. Germline CDR1 is SGHNT and CDR2 is YYREEE (reference sequence). CDR3 size: 15 residues. CDR3 amino acids: CASSLPRTGDYGHTF. The DNA for the CDR3 is TGTGCCAGCAGCTTGCCCCGGACAGGGGACTATGGCCACACCTTC. Variable domain in full (rest from reference TRBV5-4 and TRBJ1-2): ETGVTQSPTHLIKTRGQQVTLRCSSQSGHNTVSWYQQALGQGPQFIFQYYREEENGRGNFPPRFSGLQFPNYSSELNVNALELDDSALYLCASSLPRTGDYGHTFGSGTRLTVV.

Of note for this clonotype: Being one base from a much bigger clone, this may be a read error. This sequence joins TRBV6-6 and TRBJ2-2, with D unclear. This CDR3 is 17 amino acids long. Germline V gene data show CDR1 as MNHNY and CDR2 as SVGAGI (reference sequence). The CDR3 nucleotides are TGTGCCGGCAGTTACTCGAACCCTGGTACTTTCGCCGGGGAGCTGTTTTTT. Its translation is CAGSYSNPGTFAGELFF.

On this clonotype itself: Since a much larger clone is just one base distant, this may be a read error. DNA of the CDR3: TGTGCCATCAGGGACCGGGACAGGGGTTTCTACGAGCAGCACTTC. It yields the protein CAIRDRDRGFYEQHF. The J gene is TRBJ2-7, the V gene TRBV10-3, with 10 bases identical to TRBD1. The CDR3 has 15 residues. Per germline, CDR1 ENHRY and CDR2 SYGVKD.